Below are 21 T cell receptor beta chains sequenced from a single sample in a study of cytomegalovirus exposure and HLA in healthy donors (dated by TCRdb to 2015 to 2018). Library preparation was by the immunoSEQ multiplex PCR assay. This immuneACCESS table, as held by TCRdb, lists in-frame sequences with V and J called but not all clones. Of the missing ones, under half trace to an unresolved V gene in checked studies; the others have no known cause. A total of under 140,000 clones appear in this sample, 70% to 90% of them only once. 1.4% of the sample is in the top ten clones. Sequences were obtained from PBMCs. These receptors were obtained from a woman aged 30 to 39 in good health and CMV-seropositive.

The sample holds a few counts of this clone. V and J are TRBV2 and TRBJ1-2; D may be TRBD1 (6 bases). CDR1 is SNHLY, CDR2 FYNNEI, per germline. This CDR3 has 13 residues. The V and J ends lost 8 bases and 6 bases respectively, with 16 bases between them. CDR3 protein: CASHGQHRDGYTF. For the CDR3, the DNA is TGTGCCAGCCACGGACAGCACCGAGATGGCTACACCTTC.

CDR3 DNA: TGTGCCAGCAGTTACTACGCTAGCGGCACAGATACGCAGTATTTT. Its translation is CASSYYASGTDTQYF. The gene calls are TRBV6-6 and TRBJ2-3; maybe TRBD2 (6 bases). V was shortened by 1 base and J by 1 base, with 9 bases between the two germline ends. CDR1 is MNHNY, CDR2 SVGAGI, per germline (reference sequence). The CDR3 spans 15 residues.

The chain has TRBV7-3 and TRBJ2-3, with TRBD1 identical over 9 bases. Germline V CDR1 and CDR2: SGHTA, FQGTGA. J gave up 1 base and V 2 bases, and 4 bases lay outside the gene matches. This CDR3 comprises 16 residues. The CDR3 coding sequence is TGTGCCAGCAGCTTATCTAGGACAGGGGGCACAGATACGCAGTATTTT. Amino acid sequence: CASSLSRTGGTDTQYF.

V and J are TRBV2 and TRBJ2-5, with 14 bases aligning to TRBD2. The CDR3 consists of 13 residues. Germline CDR1 SNHLY, CDR2 FYNNEI. Germline trimming cut 8 bases from V and 10 bases from J; bases unmatched to any gene: 6. The CDR3 reads CASGLAGGLDQYF. The CDR3 DNA is TGTGCCAGCGGACTAGCGGGGGGTTTGGACCAGTACTTC.

Worth noting for this clone: The germline gene is not matched at one end of the junction; a read error may be the cause. The J gene is TRBJ1-5, the V gene TRBV7-7; 9 bases are shared with TRBD1. CDR1 is SSHAT and CDR2 is FNYEAQ in the germline V gene (reference sequence). The CDR3 has 14 residues. The CDR3 is CASSHGTGNQPQHF. The CDR3 coding sequence is TGTGCTAGCAGCCATGGGACAGGGAATCAGCCCCAGCATTTT.

The J gene is TRBJ1-2, the V gene TRBV27, with 7 bases matching TRBD1. The CDR3 is 13 amino acids. Germline CDR1 reads MNHEY; CDR2 reads SMNVEV (reference sequence). The ends lost 5 bases at V and 8 bases at J; junction bases unmatched: 8. This CDR3 reads CASSTTGVLGYTF. The CDR3 DNA follows: TGTGCCAGCAGTACCACAGGGGTTTTAGGCTACACCTTC.

This clone was counted a single time. The V and J genes are TRBV7-9 and TRBJ1-3, with 7 bases lining up with TRBD1. Germline values: CDR1 SEHNR, CDR2 FQNEAQ (reference sequence). The CDR3 sequence is 15 residues long. Trimming removed 2 bases from V and 4 bases from J; junction bases left unmatched: 5. The CDR3 DNA is TGTGCCAGCAGCTTACTGCGGACAGGAGGAAACACCATATATTTT. This gives the protein CASSLLRTGGNTIYF. Using reference TRBV7-9 and TRBJ1-3 for the parts outside the CDR3, the full variable domain is DTGVSQNPRHKITKRGQNVTFRCDPISEHNRLYWYRQTLGQGPEFLTYFQNEAQLEKSRLLSDRFSAERPKGSFSTLEIQRTEQGDSAMYLCASSLLRTGGNTIYFGEGSWLTVV.

The V call is TRBV5-6, the J call TRBJ1-5; tentative D call: TRBD1 (5 bases). Germline lookup yields CDR1 SGHDT and CDR2 YYEEEE. The CDR3 runs to 15 residues. Deletions cut 1 base from V and 3 bases from J, with 11 bases between. The DNA of the CDR3 is TGTGCCAGCAGCTTGATGGGGGGGGTCAATCAGCCCCAGCATTTT. Protein sequence: CASSLMGGVNQPQHF. The full variable domain, rest sourced from reference TRBV5-6 and TRBJ1-5, is DAGVTQSPTHLIKTRGQQVTLRCSPKSGHDTVSWYQQALGQGPQFIFQYYEEEERQRGNFPDRFSGHQFPNYSSELNVNALLLGDSALYLCASSLMGGVNQPQHFGDGTRLSIL.

The V and J genes are TRBV4-3 and TRBJ1-1; 7 bases agree with TRBD1. Germline assignment: CDR1 LGHNA and CDR2 YSLEER. This CDR3 has 13 amino acids. The V and J ends lost 0 bases and 8 bases, in that order; junction bases with no gene match: 3. The CDR3 spells CASSQDRGSEAFF. CDR3 coding DNA: TGCGCCAGCAGCCAAGACAGGGGGTCCGAAGCTTTCTTT.

This clone was detected only once. The chain couples TRBV5-1 to TRBJ2-7; 7 bases are a match to TRBD1. V lost 0 bases, J lost 2 bases, and 2 bases stayed unmatched. The V gene's germline CDR1 is SGHRS and CDR2 YFSETQ. The CDR3 extends over 14 amino acids. CDR3 sequence: CASSLVGGAYEQYF. The CDR3 region has the DNA TGCGCCAGCAGCTTGGTAGGGGGCGCCTACGAGCAGTACTTC.

The chain links TRBV14 to TRBJ2-7; 7 bases agree with TRBD2. Per the germline V gene, CDR1 is SGHDN and CDR2 is FVKESK. The V segment lost 9 bases and the J segment 4 bases; nucleotides outside the gene matches: 3. The CDR3 is 11 residues long. The CDR3, as DNA: TGTGCCAGGAGGCGGGGGTACGAGCAGTACTTC. It yields the protein CARRRGYEQYF.

The chain combines TRBV6-5 with TRBJ1-6, with unresolved D. Germline lookup yields CDR1 MNHEY and CDR2 SVGAGI. Trimming pared 4 bases from V and 10 bases from J, leaving 17 bases between. CDR3 length: 15 residues. CDR3 region: CASSFNVSSKSPLHF. The CDR3 region has the DNA TGTGCCAGCAGTTTTAATGTGAGCTCCAAATCACCCCTCCACTTT.

Written as DNA, the CDR3 is TGTGCCAGCAGTCTTCGGGACACAAGCACAGATACGCAGTATTTT. It codes for CASSLRDTSTDTQYF. The gene calls are TRBV6-5 and TRBJ2-3, with D perhaps TRBD1 (6 bases). The length of the CDR3 is 15 residues. V was pared by 5 bases and J by 0 bases, with 12 bases between. Germline assignment: CDR1 MNHEY and CDR2 SVGAGI.

The CDR3 sequence: CASSQDLRGEYGYTF. The CDR3 coding sequence is TGCGCCAGCAGCCAAGATCTGCGGGGGGAATATGGCTACACCTTC. V gene TRBV4-3 combines with J gene TRBJ1-2; TRBD1 might be the D (5 bases). Trimming stripped 0 bases from V and 5 bases from J, with 13 bases between. Per germline, CDR1 LGHNA and CDR2 YSLEER. This CDR3 has 15 amino acids.

This chain links TRBV5-4 with TRBJ2-3; TRBD2 matches 9 bases. Germline values: CDR1 SGHNT, CDR2 YYREEE (reference sequence). The ends lost 3 bases at V and 0 bases at J; junction bases unmatched: 2. The CDR3 has 15 residues. The CDR3 sequence: CASSSTSGSTDTQYF. Here the CDR3 DNA reads TGTGCCAGCAGCTCGACTAGCGGTAGCACAGATACGCAGTATTTT.

The chain combines TRBV27 with TRBJ2-2; D unresolved. Germline CDR1 is MNHEY and CDR2 is SMNVEV (reference sequence). The V end was cut by 2 bases, the J end by 4 bases, with 8 bases between. The CDR3 contains 14 residues. The CDR3 spells CASSLTGLTGELFF. DNA of the CDR3: TGTGCCAGCAGTTTAACGGGTCTCACCGGGGAGCTGTTTTTT.

This chain joins TRBV19 and TRBJ1-2; D may be TRBD1 (6 bases). CDR3 length: 15 residues. V was clipped by 7 bases and J by 4 bases, with 19 bases between them. Germline-derived CDR1 and CDR2 are LNHDA and SQIVND (reference sequence). DNA of the CDR3: TGTGCCAGTACTACTAGGCACTCAGGGGCCTATGGCTACACCTTC. Encoded protein: CASTTRHSGAYGYTF.

This clone was detected a few times. The chain employs TRBV7-3 and TRBJ2-1, with TRBD2 identical over 8 bases. With V trimmed by 4 bases and J by 8 bases, 7 bases remained unmatched. Germline V gene sequence: CDR1 SGHTA, CDR2 FQGTGA. The CDR3 extends over 14 amino acids. For the CDR3, the DNA is TGTGCCAGCAGCTACAGCGGGGGCGGGTATGAGCAGTTCTTC. Its translation: CASSYSGGGYEQFF.

Worth noting for this clone: Its ends do not fully match the called genes, so a read error is possible. This chain joins TRBV19 and TRBJ1-1; D is uncertain. The germline V gene has CDR1 LNHDA and CDR2 SQIVND (reference sequence). This CDR3 has 15 residues. The CDR3: CASSMASGMNAEAFF. In nucleotides, the CDR3 is TGTGCCAGTAGTATGGCTTCGGGGATGAACGCTGAAGCTTTCTTT.

The gene calls are TRBV5-1 and TRBJ2-5; 8 positions agree with TRBD1. Losses at the gene ends were 4 bases for V and 11 bases for J; bases not matched to a gene: 10. This CDR3 has 13 residues. CDR1 and CDR2 (germline): SGHRS, YFSETQ. The CDR3, as DNA: TGCGCCAGCAGCCCTGGACAGGGCTGGGAGCAGTACTTC. As protein: CASSPGQGWEQYF. Full variable domain (missing parts from reference TRBV5-1 and TRBJ2-5): KAGVTQTPRYLIKTRGQQVTLSCSPISGHRSVSWYQQTPGQGLQFLFEYFSETQRNKGNFPGRFSGRQFSNSRSEMNVSTLELGDSALYLCASSPGQGWEQYFGPGTRLLVL.

The V gene is TRBV4-3, the J gene TRBJ1-2; 8 bases agree with TRBD1. Germline V gene sequence: CDR1 LGHNA, CDR2 YSLEER. The CDR3 is 15 amino acids. With 1 base clipped from V and 5 bases from J, the junction kept 6 bases outside the gene matches. The CDR3 is CASSQGRDRLYGYTF. The CDR3 bases are TGCGCCAGCAGCCAAGGCCGGGACAGGCTTTATGGCTACACCTTC.